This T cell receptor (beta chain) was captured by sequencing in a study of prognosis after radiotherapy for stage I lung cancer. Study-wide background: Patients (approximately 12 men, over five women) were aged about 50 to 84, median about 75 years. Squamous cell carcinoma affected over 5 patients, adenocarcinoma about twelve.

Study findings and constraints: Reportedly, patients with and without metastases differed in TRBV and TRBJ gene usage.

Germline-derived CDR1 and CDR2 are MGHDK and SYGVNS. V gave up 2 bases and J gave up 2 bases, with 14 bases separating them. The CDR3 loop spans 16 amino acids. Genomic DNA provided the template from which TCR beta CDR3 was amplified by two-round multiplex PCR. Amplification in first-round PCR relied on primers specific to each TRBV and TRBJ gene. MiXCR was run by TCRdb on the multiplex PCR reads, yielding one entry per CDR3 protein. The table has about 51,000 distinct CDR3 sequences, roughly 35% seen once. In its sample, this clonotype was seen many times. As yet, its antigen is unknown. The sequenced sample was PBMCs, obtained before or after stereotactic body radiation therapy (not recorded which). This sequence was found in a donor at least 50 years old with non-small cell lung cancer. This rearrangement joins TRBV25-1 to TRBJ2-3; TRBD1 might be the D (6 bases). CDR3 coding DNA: TGTGCCAGCAGTGAAAAAGGGGGTGAGGACACAGATACGCAGTATTTT. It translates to CASSEKGGEDTDTQYF.